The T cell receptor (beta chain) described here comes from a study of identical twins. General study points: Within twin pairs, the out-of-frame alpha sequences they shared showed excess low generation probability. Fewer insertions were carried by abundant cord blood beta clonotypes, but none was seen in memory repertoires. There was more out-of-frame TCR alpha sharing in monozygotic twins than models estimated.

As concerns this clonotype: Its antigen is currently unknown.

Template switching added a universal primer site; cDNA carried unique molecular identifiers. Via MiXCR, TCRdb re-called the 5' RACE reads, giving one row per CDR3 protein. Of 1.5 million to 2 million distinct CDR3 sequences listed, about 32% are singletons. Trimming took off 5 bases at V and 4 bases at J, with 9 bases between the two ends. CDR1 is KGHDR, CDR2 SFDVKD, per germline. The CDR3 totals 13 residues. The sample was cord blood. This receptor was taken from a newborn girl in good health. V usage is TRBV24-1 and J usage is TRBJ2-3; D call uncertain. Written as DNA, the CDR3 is TGTGCCACCAGTGCGCGATGGGCAGATACGCAGTATTTT. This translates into CATSARWADTQYF.